This T cell receptor (beta chain) was sequenced in a study of blood T cell repertoires in COVID-19. Study context: Collection of acute and convalescent COVID-19 samples took place in the United States, Italy and Spain.

CDR1 is LNHDA and CDR2 is SQIVND in the germline V gene (reference sequence). The CDR3 has 14 amino acids. The V end lost 4 bases, the J end lost 5 bases, and 11 bases lay between the germline ends. Authors' data handling: Estimation of nucleated cell counts was performed using reference gene primer amplification. Sequenced by immunoSEQ multiplex PCR; TCRdb stores in-frame clones only, minus some. That table furnishes V, J and clone size, whereas the DNA furnished D and trimming. Here the sample spans more than 120,000 clones, 80% to 90% being singletons. The receptor's source is a woman between 50 and 59 years old with acute or convalescent COVID-19. The sequencing sample was made of peripheral blood. The chain recombines TRBV19 with TRBJ2-2, with D tentatively TRBD1 (5 bases). This CDR3 is CASSTPTVTGELFF. CDR3 DNA sequence: TGTGCCAGTAGTACCCCGACAGTAACCGGGGAGCTGTTTTTT.